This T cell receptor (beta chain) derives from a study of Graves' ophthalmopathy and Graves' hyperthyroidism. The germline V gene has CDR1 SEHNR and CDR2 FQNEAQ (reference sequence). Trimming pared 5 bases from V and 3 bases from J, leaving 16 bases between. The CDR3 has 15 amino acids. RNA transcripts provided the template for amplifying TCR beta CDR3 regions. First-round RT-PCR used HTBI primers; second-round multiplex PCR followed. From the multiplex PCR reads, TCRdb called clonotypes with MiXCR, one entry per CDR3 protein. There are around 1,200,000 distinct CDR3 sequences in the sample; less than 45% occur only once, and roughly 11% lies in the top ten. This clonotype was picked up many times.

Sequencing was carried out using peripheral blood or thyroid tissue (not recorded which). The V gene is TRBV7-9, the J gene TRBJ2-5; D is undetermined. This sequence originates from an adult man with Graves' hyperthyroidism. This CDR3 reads CASSLSVNPEETQYF. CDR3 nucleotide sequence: TGTGCCAGCAGCCTAAGCGTTAATCCTGAAGAGACCCAGTACTTC.